What follows are 12 T cell receptor beta chains derived from one specimen sequenced in a study of cytomegalovirus exposure and HLA in healthy donors. The PCR used 60 Vbeta and 13 Jbeta primers. The table came from immunoSEQ multiplex PCR; TCRdb's copy has only in-frame clones and leaves some out. The sample shows over 150,000 clones, 85% of them seen only once. The sequencing sample was made of PBMCs. These receptors all come from a man aged 25 to 40 in good health and CMV-seropositive.

This clone was observed a few times. The genes are TRBV5-1 and TRBJ1-1; TRBD1 matches 9 bases. V dropped 5 bases and J dropped 1; count of bases not matched to a gene: 3. This CDR3 region has 14 residues. Per germline, CDR1 SGHRS and CDR2 YFSETQ. The CDR3 DNA sequence: TGCGCCAGCAGTCTGACAGGGGGGAACACTGAAGCTTTCTTT. It yields the protein CASSLTGGNTEAFF.

This chain uses TRBV30 with TRBJ1-3; D call uncertain. V was clipped by 7 bases and J by 0 bases, with 19 bases between them. This CDR3 comprises 16 residues. Germline CDR1 GTSNPN, CDR2 SVGIG (reference sequence). This CDR3 reads CASIHAQRVSGNTIYF. The CDR3 coding sequence is TGTGCCTCAATCCACGCACAGAGGGTCTCTGGAAACACCATATATTTT.

This sequence joins TRBV19 and TRBJ2-1; 8 bases align to TRBD2. The V gene end was trimmed by 1 base and the J gene end by 4 bases; junction bases not matched to a gene: 9. Per the germline V gene, CDR1 is LNHDA and CDR2 is SQIVND (reference sequence). The length of the CDR3 is 17 residues. This CDR3 is CASSIVGASGSYNEQFF. DNA of the CDR3: TGTGCCAGTAGTATAGTCGGGGCTAGCGGGTCTTACAATGAGCAGTTCTTC. The variable domain in full, with the rest retrieved from reference TRBV19 and TRBJ2-1, is DGGITQSPKYLFRKEGQNVTLSCEQNLNHDAMYWYRQDPGQGLRLIYYSQIVNDFQKGDIAEGYSVSREKKESFPLTVTSAQKNPTAFYLCASSIVGASGSYNEQFFGPGTRLTVL.

The gene calls are TRBV6-5 and TRBJ1-5; D gene ambiguous. V was trimmed by 5 bases and J by 6 bases, leaving 11 bases between them. CDR3 length equals 13 residues. Germline V gene data show CDR1 as MNHEY and CDR2 as SVGAGI. The CDR3 coding sequence is TGTGCCAGCAGTGAAGCGGTGGGTCAGCCCCAGCATTTT. This gives the protein CASSEAVGQPQHF.

V and J are TRBV19 and TRBJ1-2; no clear D. The CDR3 totals 13 residues. Germline lookup yields CDR1 LNHDA and CDR2 SQIVND (reference sequence). V lost 5 bases to trimming and J lost 4 bases, with 11 bases between them. CDR3 loop: CASSYTRVYGYTF. Written as DNA, the CDR3 is TGTGCCAGTAGTTATACGAGGGTCTATGGCTACACCTTC.

This chain uses TRBV25-1 with TRBJ1-5; tentative D call: TRBD1 (5 bases). The CDR3 has 16 residues. CDR1 and CDR2 (germline): MGHDK, SYGVNS. V was shortened by 4 bases and J by 5 bases, with 18 bases between the two germline ends. The chain's CDR3 is CASSGGPAGLHQPQHF. The CDR3 DNA is TGTGCCAGCAGTGGGGGCCCGGCAGGTCTACATCAGCCCCAGCATTTT.

The sample holds one count of this clone. Here the CDR3 reads CASSLLAGDTGELFF. CDR3 DNA sequence: TGTGCCAGCAGTTTGCTAGCGGGAGACACCGGGGAGCTGTTTTTT. V is TRBV6-5 and J is TRBJ2-2, with 10 bases fitting TRBD2. The junction had 2 bases not matched to a gene; V was cut back by 4 bases and J by 3 bases. The CDR3 runs to 15 residues. Germline loops: CDR1 MNHEY, CDR2 SVGAGI.

This clone was picked up one time. The chain carries TRBV7-2 and TRBJ2-1, with 7 bases fitting TRBD1. Germline V CDR1 and CDR2: SGHTA, FQGNSA. The CDR3 runs to 15 residues. J lost 6 bases, V lost 3 bases, and 8 bases had no gene match. In nucleotides, the CDR3 is TGTGCCAGCAGCTTTATAGGGGGCTTAATCAATGAGCAGTTCTTC. Amino acid sequence: CASSFIGGLINEQFF.

Note on this clone: The same CDR3 also results from other DNA sequences found in this sample. The J gene is TRBJ2-2, the V gene TRBV7-9; tentatively, D is TRBD1 (5 bases). CDR3 size: 15 residues. Germline CDR1 SEHNR, CDR2 FQNEAQ (reference sequence). V shed 0 bases and J shed 1 base, with 6 bases lying between them. The CDR3, as DNA: TGTGCCAGCAGCTTAGCCAGGGTGAACACCGGGGAGCTGTTTTTT. Translation: CASSLARVNTGELFF.

In DNA form, the CDR3 reads TGTGCCAGCAGTCTAGCGGGTTCCTACAATGAGCAGTTCTTC. It translates to CASSLAGSYNEQFF. V gene TRBV14 combines with J gene TRBJ2-1, with 8 positions matching TRBD2. Germline V gene sequence: CDR1 SGHDN, CDR2 FVKESK. CDR3 length: 14 amino acids. V gave up 6 bases and J gave up 1 base; unmatched junction bases: 2.

The rearrangement uses TRBV21-1 and TRBJ2-5; TRBD1, as called in the table, went unchecked against the DNA. TRBV21-1 is given as a pseudogene. The CDR3 loop spans 14 amino acids. The CDR3 loop reads CASKPTGGMETQYF. The CDR3 DNA sequence: TGTGCCAGCAAACCGACAGGGGGCATGGAGACCCAGTACTTC.

The chain joins TRBV7-3 to TRBJ2-5, with 10 bases fitting TRBD2. The DNA matches TRBJ2-7 better at its end, which makes the J call doubtful. CDR3 length equals 15 residues. Germline V gene sequence: CDR1 SGHTA, CDR2 FQGTGA. This CDR3 is CASSLLAGEAYEQYF. The CDR3 bases are TGTGCCAGCAGCTTACTAGCGGGAGAGGCCTACGAGCAGTACTTC.